The present entry profiles one TCR beta chain with its context. TCRdb re-called the RT-PCR reads through MiXCR, storing one row per CDR3 protein. The sample includes 500,000 or so distinct CDR3 sequences, about a tenth of them seen just once. These data originate in a study of response to subunit inactivated influenza vaccine. This specimen was PBMCs from blood, taken roughly 46 days after vaccination. This receptor was obtained from a man in his fifties or sixties who received an inactivated influenza vaccine.

The DNA for the CDR3 is TGCAGCGTTGAATTGATCTATGGCTACACCTTC. Protein product: CSVELIYGYTF. This chain links TRBV29-1 with TRBJ1-2, with no clear D. The germline CDR1 and CDR2 sequences are SQVTM and ANQGSEA. The V and J ends lost 2 bases and 4 bases respectively, with 5 bases between them. The CDR3 sequence is 11 residues long.